This T cell receptor beta chain was retrieved from a study of beta chain features in type 1 diabetes. Expressed TCRB transcripts were sequenced, since all the RNA that had been isolated was reverse transcribed. Here immunoSEQ multiplex PCR was the method, and the copy in TCRdb shows in-frame clones only, minus some. The sample carries hundreds of thousands of clones, about an eighth recorded once. CD4+ naive, central memory, regulatory and stem cell-like memory cells were sorted via CD45RO/CCR7/CD25/CD127/CD95/CD27. Note on this clone: Its antigen is not identified.

Study outcomes and limitations: Comparison showed that naive, central memory and Treg TCRB repertoires appeared more similar among patients than among healthy donors. Across all four CD4+ subsets, people with type 1 diabetes showed modestly shorter TCRB CDR3s. PCR could preferentially amplify shorter templates, alike in patients and controls. The cDNA sequencing approach could over-represent high-TCR-expressing cells.

Sample: naive CD4+ T cells from blood. This sequence was found in a man between 18 and 35 years old with type 1 diabetes.

CDR3 amino acids: CASSLRGQAYNEQFF. CDR3 coding DNA: TGTGCCAGCAGCTTGCGGGGGCAGGCCTACAATGAGCAGTTCTTC. This sequence joins TRBV5-6 and TRBJ2-1; tentatively, D is TRBD1 or TRBD2 (6 bases each). Trimming shortened V by 1 base and J by 2 bases, and 10 bases separated the two germline ends. The CDR3 is made up of 15 amino acids. The germline V gene encodes CDR1 SGHDT and CDR2 YYEEEE.